One and the same sample provided the 18 T cell receptor beta chains below, sequenced in a study of OX40 agonist ivuxolimab in advanced cancers. The library came from the immunoSEQ multiplex PCR assay. Held by TCRdb, this immuneACCESS table contains in-frame sequences only and omits some clones. Under half of the omission traces to an unresolved V gene where checked; the cause of the rest is unknown. The sample includes 67,000 or so clones, with roughly 86% observed a single time. The ten largest clones take up 1.1% of the sample. Sequenced here: CD4+ or CD8+ T cells sorted from blood, sampled in a trial of the OX40 agonist ivuxolimab. The source is an adult with an advanced solid tumor such as melanoma, head and neck, liver or kidney cancer.

The chain carries TRBV29-1 and TRBJ2-6; D is uncertain. Germline V CDR1 and CDR2: SQVTM, ANQGSEA. V lost 3 bases to trimming and J lost 2 bases, with 5 bases between them. This CDR3 has 13 amino acids. The CDR3 DNA sequence: TGCAGCGTTGATGGGCCTGGGGCCAACGTCCTGACTTTC. It specifies CSVDGPGANVLTF.

V is TRBV4-3 and J is TRBJ2-2, with TRBD2 matching over 8 bases. CDR1 and CDR2 from the germline V gene are LGHNA and YSLEER. The CDR3 has 16 amino acids. With V trimmed by 0 bases and J by 4 bases, 4 bases remained unmatched. The CDR3 reads CASSQDRGTSTGELFF. CDR3 bases: TGCGCCAGCAGCCAAGATAGAGGGACTAGCACCGGGGAGCTGTTTTTT.

This clone was detected once. The J gene is TRBJ1-3, the V gene TRBV10-3; D gene unclear. Germline V gene lookup returns CDR1 ENHRY and CDR2 SYGVKD. The CDR3 extends over 17 amino acids. V lost 0 bases and J 0 bases, leaving 12 bases between the germline ends. The CDR3: CAISESIDPSSGNTIYF. CDR3 DNA sequence: TGTGCCATCAGTGAGTCGATAGACCCAAGCTCTGGAAACACCATATATTTT.

This clone was found a few times. The V and J genes are TRBV4-3 and TRBJ2-4; 7 bases are shared with TRBD2. The CDR3 contains 19 residues. From germline, CDR1 is LGHNA and CDR2 YSLEER. The V segment lost 0 bases and the J segment 0 bases; nucleotides outside the gene matches: 11. The CDR3 sequence is CASSQERHGTNIAKNIQYF. The CDR3 DNA reads TGCGCCAGCAGCCAAGAACGCCACGGGACTAACATAGCCAAAAACATTCAGTACTTC.

The chain couples TRBV28 to TRBJ2-3; D is ambiguous. CDR1 MDHEN and CDR2 SYDVKM come from the germline V gene. Deletions cut 5 bases from V and 1 base from J, with 16 bases between. CDR3 length: 16 amino acids. The CDR3, as DNA: TGTGCCAGCAGTCCAAGGTTAGGACGGGGCACAGATACGCAGTATTTT. Translating gives CASSPRLGRGTDTQYF.

The chain's CDR3 is CASSQTSGVNNIQYF. The DNA of the CDR3 is TGCGCCAGCAGCCAAACTAGCGGGGTCAATAACATTCAGTACTTC. The J gene is TRBJ2-4, the V gene TRBV4-1; 10 positions agree with TRBD2. Germline CDR1 reads MGHRA; CDR2 reads YSYEKL. There are 15 residues in the CDR3. The V segment lost 2 bases and the J segment 7 bases; nucleotides outside the gene matches: 5.

This clone was seen more than once but under ten times. The CDR3 DNA reads as TGCGCCAGCAGCTTTACCTACGAGCAGTACTTC. Translated, it gives CASSFTYEQYF. The genes are TRBV5-1 and TRBJ2-7; D remains ambiguous. The CDR3 contains 11 residues. Germline V CDR1 and CDR2: SGHRS, YFSETQ. V dropped 2 bases and J dropped 2 bases, with 2 bases sitting between them.

This clone was detected only a few times. CDR3: CASCLGGPDTGELFF. CDR3 nucleotides: TGCGCCAGCTGCCTCGGAGGGCCGGACACCGGGGAGCTGTTTTTT. The rearrangement uses TRBV5-1 and TRBJ2-2, with a weak D call TRBD2 (6 bases). The CDR3 is 15 residues long. CDR1 is SGHRS and CDR2 is YFSETQ in the germline V gene. The V end was cut by 7 bases, the J end by 3 bases, with 16 bases between.

V gene TRBV5-1 combines with J gene TRBJ1-6; a weak D match, TRBD1 (6 bases). Trimming stripped 4 bases from V and 10 bases from J, with 15 bases between. Germline V gene sequence: CDR1 SGHRS, CDR2 YFSETQ. The CDR3 has 14 residues. The CDR3 region has the DNA TGCGCCAGCAGCGTGGGCGCAGGGGAATCACCCCTCCACTTT. Translation: CASSVGAGESPLHF.

This chain uses TRBV30 with TRBJ1-4; no clear D gene. Per the germline V gene, CDR1 is GTSNPN and CDR2 is SVGIG (reference sequence). Trimming removed 1 base at V and 6 bases at J, with 12 bases between. CDR3 length equals 14 residues. This chain's CDR3 is CAWSAGGLDEKLFF. The CDR3 coding sequence is TGTGCCTGGAGTGCGGGAGGTTTGGATGAAAAACTGTTTTTT.

The chain recombines TRBV6-5 with TRBJ1-5; D remains ambiguous. This CDR3 is built from 16 residues. Trimming stripped 0 bases from V and 6 bases from J, with 15 bases between. From germline, CDR1 is MNHEY and CDR2 SVGAGI. This chain's CDR3 is CASSYSMPGRGQPQHF. CDR3 sequence (DNA): TGTGCCAGCAGTTACTCGATGCCAGGTCGCGGTCAGCCCCAGCATTTT.

J is TRBJ1-5 and V is TRBV6-1, with D unclear. The V gene lost 0 bases and the J gene lost 7 bases, with 7 bases spanning the gap. Germline loops: CDR1 MNHNS, CDR2 SASEGT. There are 13 residues in the CDR3. This CDR3 is CASSEAGGQPQHF. The CDR3 DNA sequence: TGTGCCAGCAGTGAAGCTGGAGGACAGCCCCAGCATTTT.

This chain links TRBV19 with TRBJ2-3; D perhaps matches TRBD1 (5 bases). V gave up 3 bases and J gave up 2 bases, with 12 bases separating them. Germline V gene lookup returns CDR1 LNHDA and CDR2 SQIVND (reference sequence). The CDR3 covers 15 residues. The chain's CDR3 is CASSISSGYTDTQYF. The CDR3 coding sequence is TGTGCCAGTAGTATCTCCTCAGGGTACACAGATACGCAGTATTTT.

The table lists this clone with a few counts. This rearrangement joins TRBV18 to TRBJ2-3, with D tentatively TRBD1 (5 bases). The CDR3 is made up of 10 amino acids. V was trimmed by 6 bases and J by 9 bases, leaving 7 bases between them. Looked up from germline, CDR1 is KGHSH and CDR2 is LQKENI. The CDR3 loop is CASSAGTQYF. CDR3 DNA sequence: TGTGCCAGCTCCGCAGGGACGCAGTATTTT.

The rearrangement joins TRBV27 to TRBJ2-1; D is perhaps TRBD2 (6 bases). This CDR3 has 17 residues. V was pared by 0 bases and J by 3 bases, with 15 bases between. CDR1 and CDR2 (germline): MNHEY, SMNVEV (reference sequence). The CDR3 spells CASSLSMDYNYYNEQFF. The CDR3 DNA follows: TGTGCCAGCAGTTTATCGATGGACTACAATTACTACAATGAGCAGTTCTTC.

V usage is TRBV29-1 and J usage is TRBJ1-5; 10 nucleotides line up with TRBD1. V was pared by 7 bases and J by 7 bases, with 7 bases of the junction left unmatched. Per the germline V gene, CDR1 is SQVTM and CDR2 is ANQGSEA. The CDR3 sequence is 13 residues long. CDR3 protein: CSGSTGGEQPQHF. CDR3 DNA sequence: TGCAGCGGATCGACAGGGGGCGAGCAGCCCCAGCATTTT.

V and J are TRBV4-2 and TRBJ2-3; TRBD2 aligns across 9 bases. J lost 4 bases, V lost 1 base, and 9 bases had no gene match. From germline, CDR1 is LGHNA and CDR2 YNFKEQ. This CDR3 spans 17 amino acids. CDR3 in DNA: TGTGCCAGCAGCCAAGTGAAGGCGGGAGGGAGGGCAGATACGCAGTATTTT. It translates to CASSQVKAGGRADTQYF.

The V call is TRBV12-5, the J call TRBJ2-1, with 8 bases lining up with TRBD1. CDR1 LGHNT and CDR2 FRNRAP come from the germline V gene. V trimming: 6 bases; J trimming: 10 bases; junction bases outside the gene matches: 5. The length of the CDR3 is 12 residues. DNA of the CDR3: TGTGCTAGTGGCTACAGGACAGGGGAGCAGTTCTTC. Translating gives CASGYRTGEQFF.